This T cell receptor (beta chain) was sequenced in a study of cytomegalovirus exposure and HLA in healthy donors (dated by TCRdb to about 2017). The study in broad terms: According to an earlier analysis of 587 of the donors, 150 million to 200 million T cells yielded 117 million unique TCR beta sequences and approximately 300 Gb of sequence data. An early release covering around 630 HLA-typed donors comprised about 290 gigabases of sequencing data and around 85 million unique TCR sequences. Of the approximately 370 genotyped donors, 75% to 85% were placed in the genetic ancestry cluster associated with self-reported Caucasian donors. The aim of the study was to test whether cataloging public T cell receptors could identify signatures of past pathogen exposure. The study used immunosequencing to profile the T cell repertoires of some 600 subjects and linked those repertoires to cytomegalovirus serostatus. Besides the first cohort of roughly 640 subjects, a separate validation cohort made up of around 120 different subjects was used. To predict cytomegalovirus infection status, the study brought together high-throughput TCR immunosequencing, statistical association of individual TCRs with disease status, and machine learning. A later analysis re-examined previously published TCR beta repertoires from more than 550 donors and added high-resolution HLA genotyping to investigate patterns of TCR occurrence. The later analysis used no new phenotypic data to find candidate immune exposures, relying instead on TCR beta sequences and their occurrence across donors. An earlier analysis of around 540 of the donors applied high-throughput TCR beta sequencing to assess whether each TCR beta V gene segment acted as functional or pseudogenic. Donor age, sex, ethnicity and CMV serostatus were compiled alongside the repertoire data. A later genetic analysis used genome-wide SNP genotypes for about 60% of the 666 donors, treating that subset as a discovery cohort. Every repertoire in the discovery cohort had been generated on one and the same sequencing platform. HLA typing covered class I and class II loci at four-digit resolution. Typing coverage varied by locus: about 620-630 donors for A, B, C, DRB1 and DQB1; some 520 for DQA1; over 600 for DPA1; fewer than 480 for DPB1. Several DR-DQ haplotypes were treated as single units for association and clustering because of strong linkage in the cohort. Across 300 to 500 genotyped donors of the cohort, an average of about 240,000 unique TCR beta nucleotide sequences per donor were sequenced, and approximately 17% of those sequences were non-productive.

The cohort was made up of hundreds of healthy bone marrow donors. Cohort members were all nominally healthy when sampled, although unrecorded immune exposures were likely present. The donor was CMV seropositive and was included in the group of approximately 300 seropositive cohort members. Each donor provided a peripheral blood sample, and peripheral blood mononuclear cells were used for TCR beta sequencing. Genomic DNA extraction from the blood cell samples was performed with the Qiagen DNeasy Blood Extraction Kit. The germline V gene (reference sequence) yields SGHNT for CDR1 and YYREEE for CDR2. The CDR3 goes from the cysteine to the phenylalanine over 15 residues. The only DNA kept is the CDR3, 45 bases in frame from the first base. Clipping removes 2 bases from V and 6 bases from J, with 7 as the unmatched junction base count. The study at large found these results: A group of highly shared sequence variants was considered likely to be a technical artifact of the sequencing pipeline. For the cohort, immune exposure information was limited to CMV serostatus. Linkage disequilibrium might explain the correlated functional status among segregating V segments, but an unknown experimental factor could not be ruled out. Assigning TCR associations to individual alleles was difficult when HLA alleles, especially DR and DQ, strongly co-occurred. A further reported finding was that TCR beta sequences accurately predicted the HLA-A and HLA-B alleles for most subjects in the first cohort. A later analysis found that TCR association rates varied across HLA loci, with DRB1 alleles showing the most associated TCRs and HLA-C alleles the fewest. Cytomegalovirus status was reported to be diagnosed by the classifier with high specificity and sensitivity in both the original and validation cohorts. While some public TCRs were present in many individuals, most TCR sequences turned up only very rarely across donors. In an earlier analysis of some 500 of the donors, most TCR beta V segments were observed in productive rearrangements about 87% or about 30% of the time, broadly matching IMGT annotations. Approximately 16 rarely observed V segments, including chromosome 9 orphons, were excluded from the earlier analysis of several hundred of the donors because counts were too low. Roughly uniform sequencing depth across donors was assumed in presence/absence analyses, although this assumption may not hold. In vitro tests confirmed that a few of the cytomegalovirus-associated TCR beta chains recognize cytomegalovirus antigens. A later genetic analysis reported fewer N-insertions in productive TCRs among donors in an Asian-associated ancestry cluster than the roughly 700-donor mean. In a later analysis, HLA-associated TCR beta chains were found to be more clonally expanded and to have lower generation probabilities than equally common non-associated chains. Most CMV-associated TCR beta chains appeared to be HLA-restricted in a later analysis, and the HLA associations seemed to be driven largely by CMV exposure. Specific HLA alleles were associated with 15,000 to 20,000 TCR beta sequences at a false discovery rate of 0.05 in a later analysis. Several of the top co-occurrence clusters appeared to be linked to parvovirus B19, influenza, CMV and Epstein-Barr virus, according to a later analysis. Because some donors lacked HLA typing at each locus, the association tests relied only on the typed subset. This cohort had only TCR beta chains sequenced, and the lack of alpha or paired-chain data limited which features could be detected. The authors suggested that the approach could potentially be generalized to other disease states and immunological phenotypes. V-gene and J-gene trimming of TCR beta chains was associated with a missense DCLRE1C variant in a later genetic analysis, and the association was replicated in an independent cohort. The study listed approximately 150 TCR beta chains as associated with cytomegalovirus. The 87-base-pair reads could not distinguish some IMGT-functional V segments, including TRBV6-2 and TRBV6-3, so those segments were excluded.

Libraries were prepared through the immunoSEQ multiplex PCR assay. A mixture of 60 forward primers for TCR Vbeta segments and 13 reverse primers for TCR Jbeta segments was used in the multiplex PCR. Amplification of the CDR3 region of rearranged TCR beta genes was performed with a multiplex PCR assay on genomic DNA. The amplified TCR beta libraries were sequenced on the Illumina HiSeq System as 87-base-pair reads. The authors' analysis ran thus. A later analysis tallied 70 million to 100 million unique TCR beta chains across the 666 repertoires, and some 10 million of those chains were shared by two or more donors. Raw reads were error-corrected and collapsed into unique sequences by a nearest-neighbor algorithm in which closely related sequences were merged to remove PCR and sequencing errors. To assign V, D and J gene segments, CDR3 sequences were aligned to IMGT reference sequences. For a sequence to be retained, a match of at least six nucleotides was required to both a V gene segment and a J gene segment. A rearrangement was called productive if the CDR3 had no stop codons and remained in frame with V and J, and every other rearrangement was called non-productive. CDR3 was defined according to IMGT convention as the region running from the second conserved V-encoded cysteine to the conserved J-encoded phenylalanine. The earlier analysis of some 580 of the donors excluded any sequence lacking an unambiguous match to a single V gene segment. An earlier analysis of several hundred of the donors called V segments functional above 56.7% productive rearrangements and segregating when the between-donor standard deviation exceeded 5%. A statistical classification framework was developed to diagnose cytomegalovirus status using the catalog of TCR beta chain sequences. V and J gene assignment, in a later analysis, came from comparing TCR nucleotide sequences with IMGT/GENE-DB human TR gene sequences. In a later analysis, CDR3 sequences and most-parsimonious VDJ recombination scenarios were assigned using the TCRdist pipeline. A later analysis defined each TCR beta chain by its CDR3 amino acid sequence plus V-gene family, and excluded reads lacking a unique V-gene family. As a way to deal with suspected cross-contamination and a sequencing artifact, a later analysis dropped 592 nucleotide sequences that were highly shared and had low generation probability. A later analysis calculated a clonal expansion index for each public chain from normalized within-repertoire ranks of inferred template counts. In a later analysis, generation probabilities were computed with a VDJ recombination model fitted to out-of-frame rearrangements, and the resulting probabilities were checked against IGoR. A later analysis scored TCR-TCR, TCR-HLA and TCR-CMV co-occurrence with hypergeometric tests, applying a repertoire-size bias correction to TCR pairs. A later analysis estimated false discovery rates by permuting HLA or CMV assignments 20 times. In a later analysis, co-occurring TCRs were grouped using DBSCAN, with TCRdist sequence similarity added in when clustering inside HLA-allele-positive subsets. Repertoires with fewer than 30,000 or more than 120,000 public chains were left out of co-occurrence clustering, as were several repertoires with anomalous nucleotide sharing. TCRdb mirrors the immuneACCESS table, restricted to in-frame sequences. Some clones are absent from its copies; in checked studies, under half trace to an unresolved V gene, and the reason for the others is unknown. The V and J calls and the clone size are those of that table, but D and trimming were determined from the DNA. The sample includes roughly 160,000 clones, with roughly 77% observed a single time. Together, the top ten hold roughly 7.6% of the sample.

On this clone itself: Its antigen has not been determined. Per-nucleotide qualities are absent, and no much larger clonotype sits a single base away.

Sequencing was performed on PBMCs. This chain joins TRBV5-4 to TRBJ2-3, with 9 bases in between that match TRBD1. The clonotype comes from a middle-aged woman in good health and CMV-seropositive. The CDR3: CASSLQGAGADTQYF. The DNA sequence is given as TGTGCCAGCAGCTTACAGGGGGCAGGTGCGGATACGCAGTATTTT.